The clone carrying this TCR beta chain was seen only a few times. The sample belongs to a study of patients and donors after allogeneic stem cell transplantation. TCRdb processed the RT-PCR reads anew with MiXCR; each CDR3 protein has one entry. This sample has over 150,000 distinct CDR3 sequences, with more than 35% found just once. Germline CDR1 and CDR2: MNHNY and SVGAGI (reference sequence). This CDR3 is 18 amino acids long. The V gene lost 0 bases and the J gene lost 2 bases, with 17 bases spanning the gap. Sample: blood, either unsorted or a sorted T cell fraction (not recorded which). The clonotype was recovered from a human donor who was either an allogeneic HSCT recipient or a stem cell or donor lymphocyte infusion donor (not recorded which). It is not recorded whose cells these are; they may come from a transplant donor. The genes are TRBV6-6 and TRBJ2-1; no firm D call. The CDR3 DNA sequence: TGTGCCAGCAGTTACTCGATACCCCCCTCTCTAGCCTACAATGAGCAGTTCTTC. It translates to CASSYSIPPSLAYNEQFF.